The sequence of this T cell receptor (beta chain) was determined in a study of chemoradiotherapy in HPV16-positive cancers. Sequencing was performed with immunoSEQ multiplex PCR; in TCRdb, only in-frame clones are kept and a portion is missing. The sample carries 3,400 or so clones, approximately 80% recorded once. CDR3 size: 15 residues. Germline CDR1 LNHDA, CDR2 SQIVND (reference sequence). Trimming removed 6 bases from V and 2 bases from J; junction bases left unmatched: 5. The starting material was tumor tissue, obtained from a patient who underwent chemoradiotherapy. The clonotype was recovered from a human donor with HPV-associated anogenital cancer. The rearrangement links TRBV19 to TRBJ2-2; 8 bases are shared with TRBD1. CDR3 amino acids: CASRTGGPNTGELFF. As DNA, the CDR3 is TGTGCCAGTAGAACAGGGGGACCTAACACCGGGGAGCTGTTTTTT. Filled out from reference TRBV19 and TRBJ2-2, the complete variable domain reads DGGITQSPKYLFRKEGQNVTLSCEQNLNHDAMYWYRQDPGQGLRLIYYSQIVNDFQKGDIAEGYSVSREKKESFPLTVTSAQKNPTAFYLCASRTGGPNTGELFFGEGSRLTVL.